Presented here are 29 T cell receptor beta chains from one specimen sequenced in a study of T cells expressing NK-cell markers. After re-calling the 5' RACE reads, TCRdb lists one entry per CDR3 protein, DNA absent. The sample's table shows roughly 450,000 distinct CDR3 sequences. The sequencing input was blood T cells: a sorted CD56 or NKG2C T cell subset, CD4+ or CD8+ T cells, or bulk PBMC T cells (not recorded which). These receptor sequences come from a woman aged 50 to 60 in good health.

This sequence joins TRBV27 and TRBJ1-1. This CDR3 is 14 amino acids long. Germline values: CDR1 MNHEY, CDR2 SMNVEV (reference sequence). This CDR3 reads CASSLRSFHSGAFF.

V and J are TRBV12-3 or TRBV12-4 and TRBJ1-2. The CDR3 contains 13 residues. The CDR3 spells CASRPLAGSGYTF.

This chain links TRBV18 with TRBJ1-1. CDR1 and CDR2 (germline): KGHSH, LQKENI. This CDR3 is 13 amino acids long. CDR3 in amino acids: CASSPAARGEAFF.

The chain employs TRBV5-1 and TRBJ2-1. CDR3 length equals 15 residues. The V gene's germline CDR1 is SGHRS and CDR2 YFSETQ. This chain's CDR3 is CASSLRGSAYNEQFF. The full variable domain, its missing parts supplied by reference TRBV5-1 and TRBJ2-1, is KAGVTQTPRYLIKTRGQQVTLSCSPISGHRSVSWYQQTPGQGLQFLFEYFSETQRNKGNFPGRFSGRQFSNSRSEMNVSTLELGDSALYLCASSLRGSAYNEQFFGPGTRLTVL.

The V and J genes are TRBV2 and TRBJ2-7; TCRdb outputs TRBD1, but without DNA this stays unchecked. The germline V gene has CDR1 SNHLY and CDR2 FYNNEI. The CDR3 has 15 amino acids. This chain's CDR3 is CASNPLQGAVYEQYF.

The CDR3 is CASSSIAGEKDTQYF. The chain carries TRBV11-3 and TRBJ2-3; TCRdb reports TRBD2, a call that lacks DNA to check it against. Per the germline V gene, CDR1 is SGHNT and CDR2 is YENEEA. CDR3 length: 15 residues.

This chain connects TRBV10-2 to TRBJ2-1; there is no DNA to check the TCRdb D call of TRBD1. Germline V gene sequence: CDR1 WSHSY, CDR2 SAAADI. This CDR3 is built from 13 residues. The CDR3 region is CASRGTGVGEQFF.

This clonotype counts as medium-sized by frequency. The chain couples TRBV15 to TRBJ1-6; TCRdb designates TRBD1, a call that cannot be tested without DNA. This CDR3 is 15 amino acids long. CDR1 and CDR2 (germline): LNHNV, YYDKDF (reference sequence). This CDR3 is CATSREDRVYSPLHF.

The chain links TRBV6-5 to TRBJ2-1; with no DNA, the TCRdb D assignment of TRBD1 cannot be verified. Germline V CDR1 and CDR2: MNHEY, SVGAGI. The CDR3 has 15 residues. This CDR3 reads CASRPTVPLRNEQFF.

The chain links TRBV6-1 to TRBJ2-5. The CDR3 runs to 13 residues. Germline CDR1 and CDR2: MNHNS and SASEGT. The CDR3 loop reads CASSEGSSEAQYF.

This chain links TRBV5-1 with TRBJ2-2. The CDR3 has 15 residues. CDR1 and CDR2 (germline): SGHRS, YFSETQ. This chain's CDR3 is CASRPWNINTGELFF.

This chain joins TRBV12-3 or TRBV12-4 and TRBJ2-3; TCRdb's D gene call, TRBD2, goes unchecked for lack of DNA. The CDR3 spans 14 residues. This CDR3 reads CASRKTSGRGFWYF.

The rearrangement links TRBV3-1 to TRBJ1-1. Germline assignment: CDR1 LGHDT and CDR2 YNNKEL (reference sequence). This CDR3 has 16 residues. CDR3 sequence reads: CASSQSGPTMNTEAFF.

V is TRBV27 and J is TRBJ2-3; TCRdb's D call of TRBD2 is untestable without DNA. Germline CDR1 is MNHEY and CDR2 is SMNVEV (reference sequence). The CDR3 consists of 18 residues. The CDR3 is CASSLRLAGVQRTDTQYF.

The chain links TRBV29-1 to TRBJ2-3; TCRdb indicates TRBD2, and absent DNA this call remains unverified. The germline CDR1 and CDR2 sequences are SQVTM and ANQGSEA. The CDR3 spans 13 residues. This chain's CDR3 is CSVRGLPTDTQYF.

The chain links TRBV9 to TRBJ2-1. Per germline, CDR1 SGDLS and CDR2 YYNGEE. The CDR3 runs to 18 residues. Here the CDR3 reads CASSVGVVGGSSYNEQFF.

J is TRBJ1-1 and V is TRBV20-1. Germline assignment: CDR1 DFQATT and CDR2 SNEGSKA (reference sequence). This CDR3 region has 19 residues. The CDR3 reads CSARGQVMGRLVGDTEAFF.

This chain joins TRBV12-3 or TRBV12-4 and TRBJ2-6. This CDR3 contains 13 residues. CDR3 sequence reads: CASSPNRANVLTF.

The V gene is TRBV20-1, the J gene TRBJ2-1; TCRdb outputs TRBD2, but without DNA this stays unchecked. Germline V gene sequence: CDR1 DFQATT, CDR2 SNEGSKA (reference sequence). This CDR3 is 17 amino acids long. The CDR3 is CSARVQHGTSGYNEQFF.

The chain uses TRBV5-4 and TRBJ2-5. This CDR3 contains 14 residues. Germline V CDR1 and CDR2: SGHNT, YYREEE (reference sequence). CDR3 sequence reads: CASSLDGIQETQYF.

CDR3 sequence: CASSEYGPGELFF. The V call is TRBV25-1, the J call TRBJ2-2. This CDR3 has 13 amino acids. Germline-derived CDR1 and CDR2 are MGHDK and SYGVNS.

The V call is TRBV23-1, the J call TRBJ2-2; TCRdb picks TRBD1, but there is no DNA to check that call. TRBV23-1 is an ORF, with its function uncertain. CDR3 length: 15 residues. CDR3 amino acids: CASSLDRGTPGSCFF.

The chain is built from TRBV20-1 and TRBJ2-5; the TRBD2 assignment by TCRdb is unverifiable without DNA. This CDR3 has 14 residues. The V gene's germline CDR1 is DFQATT and CDR2 SNEGSKA (reference sequence). This CDR3 is CSASLASGRETQYF.

CDR3 sequence reads: CASSLARREWSPDTQYF. The chain recombines TRBV5-1 with TRBJ2-3; the TRBD2 assignment by TCRdb is unverifiable without DNA. The CDR3 loop spans 17 amino acids. Germline loops: CDR1 SGHRS, CDR2 YFSETQ.

The rearrangement joins TRBV15 to TRBJ2-2; TCRdb's D call, TRBD2, is unchecked because there is no DNA. The CDR3 has 16 amino acids. Germline CDR1 and CDR2: LNHNV and YYDKDF (reference sequence). This CDR3 is CATSRRLAGGGGELFF.

The chain links TRBV20-1 to TRBJ2-4. The germline gives CDR1 DFQATT, CDR2 SNEGSKA (reference sequence). The CDR3 totals 12 residues. The CDR3 is CSAPNRKNIQYF.

The chain links TRBV3-1 to TRBJ1-1. The germline CDR1 and CDR2 sequences are LGHDT and YNNKEL (reference sequence). CDR3 length: 13 amino acids. The chain's CDR3 is CASSLSGATEAFF.

Here the CDR3 reads CSVIPGTYNEQFF. This chain links TRBV29-1 with TRBJ2-1; lacking DNA, the TRBD1 call made by TCRdb goes unchecked. This CDR3 spans 13 amino acids. Germline loops: CDR1 SQVTM, CDR2 ANQGSEA.

The chain recombines TRBV5-1 with TRBJ1-1; TCRdb lists TRBD1, though no DNA is available to test this call. Germline V gene sequence: CDR1 SGHRS, CDR2 YFSETQ. The length of the CDR3 is 14 residues. CDR3 loop: CASSTGGALTEAFF.